One sample yielded the 27 T cell receptor beta chains listed below, sequenced in a study of cytomegalovirus exposure and HLA in healthy donors. The PCR employed 60 Vbeta primers together with 13 Jbeta primers. Repertoires were generated with immunoSEQ multiplex PCR, while TCRdb's copy carries only in-frame clones and drops some. The sample consists of 100,000 to 150,000 clones, roughly three quarters of them appearing once. Sequencing was done on a sample of PBMCs. These receptors came from a woman aged 35 to 49 in good health and CMV-seronegative.

The CDR3 DNA reads TGCAGCGTCGTCGGGAGTTCGAATGAGCAGTTCTTC. It is translated as CSVVGSSNEQFF. The V call is TRBV29-1, the J call TRBJ2-1; maybe TRBD2 (6 bases). CDR3 length: 12 amino acids. Germline CDR1 reads SQVTM; CDR2 reads ANQGSEA. The germline V and J ends were trimmed by 6 bases and 7 bases, with 13 bases remaining between them.

The V call is TRBV5-1, the J call TRBJ2-7; the match to TRBD1 covers 7 bases. V shed 5 bases and J 0 bases; nucleotides not matched to a gene: 8. The CDR3 length is 15 residues. CDR1 is SGHRS and CDR2 is YFSETQ in the germline V gene. This CDR3 is CASRYGGQSSYEQYF. The DNA for the CDR3 is TGCGCCAGCAGGTATGGGGGACAGAGCTCCTACGAGCAGTACTTC.

The CDR3 DNA follows: TGTGCCAGCAGCTTATTCGGGGACACTGAAGCTTTCTTT. Translation gives CASSLFGDTEAFF. J is TRBJ1-1 and V is TRBV7-9, with D unresolved. Germline assignment: CDR1 SEHNR and CDR2 FQNEAQ (reference sequence). The ends were cut back, 2 bases at V and 3 bases at J, with 7 bases in the middle. The CDR3 contains 13 residues.

The chain couples TRBV30 to TRBJ2-2; the D gene is possibly TRBD1 (5 bases). CDR1 GTSNPN and CDR2 SVGIG come from the germline V gene (reference sequence). Trimming pared 8 bases from V and 2 bases from J, leaving 15 bases between. This CDR3 comprises 14 residues. CDR3 sequence reads: CAQRAGHNTGELFF. The CDR3 DNA is TGTGCCCAACGGGCTGGACACAACACCGGGGAGCTGTTTTTT. The full variable domain, its missing parts supplied by reference TRBV30 and TRBJ2-2, is SQTIHQWPATLVQPVGSPLSLECTVEGTSNPNLYWYRQAAGRGLQLLFYSVGIGQISSEVPQNLSASRPQDRQFILSSKKLLLSDSGFYLCAQRAGHNTGELFFGEGSRLTVL.

This chain joins TRBV15 and TRBJ2-1, with 12 bases that match TRBD2. This CDR3 region has 15 residues. Trimming at V came to 1 base and at J to 7 bases, leaving 2 bases not matched to a gene. Germline values: CDR1 LNHNV, CDR2 YYDKDF (reference sequence). CDR3 coding DNA: TGTGCCACCAGCAGAGTTACTAGCGGGGGGAATGAGCAGTTCTTC. Amino acid sequence: CATSRVTSGGNEQFF.

The chain is built from TRBV19 and TRBJ1-5; D gene ambiguous. V gave up 3 bases and J gave up 0 bases, with 6 bases separating them. CDR3 length equals 14 residues. The germline gives CDR1 LNHDA, CDR2 SQIVND (reference sequence). As DNA, the CDR3 is TGTGCCAGTAGTATGCAGAATAGCAATCAGCCCCAGCATTTT. Translated, it gives CASSMQNSNQPQHF.

The chain recombines TRBV9 with TRBJ1-2; D unclear. Germline CDR1 and CDR2: SGDLS and YYNGEE. Trimming pared 5 bases from V and 4 bases from J, leaving 21 bases between. The CDR3 extends over 16 amino acids. For the CDR3, the DNA is TGTGCCAGCAGAACCAAGGAGTACGGCAGCGGCTATGGCTACACCTTC. Amino acids: CASRTKEYGSGYGYTF.

The V and J genes are TRBV9 and TRBJ1-1, with TRBD1 identical over 8 bases. CDR3 length equals 16 residues. The germline V gene encodes CDR1 SGDLS and CDR2 YYNGEE. With 3 bases clipped from V and 1 base from J, the junction kept 8 bases outside the gene matches. The CDR3 nucleotides are TGTGCCAGCAGCGCGTTTTCCGGGACAGGGAACACTGAAGCTTTCTTT. Its translation: CASSAFSGTGNTEAFF.

The rearrangement uses TRBV2 and TRBJ1-5, with D possibly matching TRBD1 (5 bases). The V gene's germline CDR1 is SNHLY and CDR2 FYNNEI. The CDR3 loop spans 13 amino acids. The V gene lost 9 bases and the J gene lost 7 bases, with 16 bases spanning the gap. The CDR3 coding sequence is TGTGCCAGTTCCTTACAGGTTGTCCAGCCCCAGCATTTT. Translated, it gives CASSLQVVQPQHF. The full variable domain, rest sourced from reference TRBV2 and TRBJ1-5, is EPEVTQTPSHQVTQMGQEVILRCVPISNHLYFYWYRQILGQKVEFLVSFYNNEISEKSEIFDDQFSVERPDGSNFTLKIRSTKLEDSAMYFCASSLQVVQPQHFGDGTRLSIL.

V gene TRBV28 combines with J gene TRBJ2-7; TRBD2 agrees at 7 bases. The junction had 3 bases not matched to a gene; V was cut back by 5 bases and J by 2 bases. The CDR3 consists of 13 residues. Per germline, CDR1 MDHEN and CDR2 SYDVKM. The CDR3 DNA reads TGTGCCAGCAGTGTGCTAGCGGCCTACGAGCAGTACTTC. The encoded protein is CASSVLAAYEQYF.

V gene TRBV5-1 combines with J gene TRBJ2-3; the match to TRBD2 covers 7 bases. The V gene end was trimmed by 2 bases and the J gene end by 0 bases; junction bases not matched to a gene: 15. The germline gives CDR1 SGHRS, CDR2 YFSETQ. CDR3 length: 19 residues. CDR3 sequence: CASSFTGLAEALSTDTQYF. The CDR3 region has the DNA TGCGCCAGCAGCTTTACGGGTCTAGCGGAGGCCCTCAGCACAGATACGCAGTATTTT. The variable domain in full, with the rest retrieved from reference TRBV5-1 and TRBJ2-3, is KAGVTQTPRYLIKTRGQQVTLSCSPISGHRSVSWYQQTPGQGLQFLFEYFSETQRNKGNFPGRFSGRQFSNSRSEMNVSTLELGDSALYLCASSFTGLAEALSTDTQYFGPGTRLTVL.

CDR3 sequence reads: CASSVQGKGSYEQYF. CDR3 sequence (DNA): TGTGCCAGCAGTGTACAGGGTAAAGGCAGCTACGAGCAGTACTTC. The genes are TRBV6-5 and TRBJ2-5, with D possibly matching TRBD1 (6 bases). TRBJ2-7 matches the DNA end more closely, so the J call is doubtful. In germline, CDR1 is MNHEY, CDR2 SVGAGI. The CDR3 runs to 15 residues.

CDR3 amino acids: CSVSWDRAYNEQFF. The CDR3, as DNA: TGCAGCGTTTCCTGGGACAGAGCCTACAATGAGCAGTTCTTC. V usage is TRBV29-1 and J usage is TRBJ2-1; TRBD1 agrees at 7 bases. The CDR3 loop spans 14 amino acids. Germline V gene lookup returns CDR1 SQVTM and CDR2 ANQGSEA. V was clipped by 5 bases and J by 2 bases; unmatched bases: 6.

This clone came up a few times. This sequence joins TRBV25-1 and TRBJ2-1; perhaps TRBD2 as D (5 bases). This CDR3 has 15 amino acids. The V end lost 6 bases, the J end lost 4 bases, and 16 bases lay between the germline ends. Germline assignment: CDR1 MGHDK and CDR2 SYGVNS. The CDR3 loop is CASSSTSRAYNEQFF. The CDR3 region has the DNA TGTGCCAGCAGCTCGACGTCGCGGGCTTACAATGAGCAGTTCTTC. The variable domain in full, with the rest retrieved from reference TRBV25-1 and TRBJ2-1, is EADIYQTPRYLVIGTGKKITLECSQTMGHDKMYWYQQDPGMELHLIHYSYGVNSTEKGDLSSESTVSRIRTEHFPLTLESARPSHTSQYLCASSSTSRAYNEQFFGPGTRLTVL.

V usage is TRBV10-3 and J usage is TRBJ2-3, with D perhaps matching TRBD2 (6 bases). The germline gives CDR1 ENHRY, CDR2 SYGVKD. V was cut by 0 bases and J by 0 bases, with 7 bases left in between. CDR3 length: 15 amino acids. CDR3 nucleotide sequence: TGTGCCATCAGTGAGTCCAGCGGGAGCACAGATACGCAGTATTTT. This gives the protein CAISESSGSTDTQYF.

The chain recombines TRBV6-5 with TRBJ2-1; D is perhaps TRBD1 (6 bases). This CDR3 has 13 amino acids. CDR1 is MNHEY, CDR2 SVGAGI, per germline. V lost 7 bases and J 7 bases, leaving 14 bases between the germline ends. The CDR3 sequence is CASNPTGRNEQFF. The CDR3 DNA reads as TGTGCCAGCAACCCGACAGGTAGGAATGAGCAGTTCTTC.

The sample holds a few counts of this clone. The gene calls are TRBV4-2 and TRBJ2-7; TRBD1 aligns across 8 bases. Germline V gene lookup returns CDR1 LGHNA and CDR2 YNFKEQ. This CDR3 has 14 amino acids. Losses at the gene ends were 5 bases for V and 3 bases for J; bases not matched to a gene: 6. The CDR3 DNA follows: TGTGCCAGCAGCTCGGGACAGGCCCGCTACGAGCAGTACTTC. Encoded protein: CASSSGQARYEQYF.

This clone came up once. The gene calls are TRBV7-9 and TRBJ1-1; TRBD1 aligns across 7 bases. Germline assignment: CDR1 SEHNR and CDR2 FQNEAQ (reference sequence). The CDR3 contains 15 residues. V trimming: 0 bases; J trimming: 1 base; junction bases outside the gene matches: 2. The CDR3 protein is CASSLAQGGNTEAFF. The CDR3 coding sequence is TGTGCCAGCAGCTTAGCCCAGGGGGGGAACACTGAAGCTTTCTTT.

This clone was seen a single time. The chain carries TRBV14 and TRBJ2-6; 10 bases agree with TRBD1. The ends lost 4 bases at V and 2 bases at J; junction bases unmatched: 11. Germline CDR1 reads SGHDN; CDR2 reads FVKESK. The CDR3 extends over 19 amino acids. The CDR3 nucleotides are TGTGCCAGCAGCCCGGGACAGGGGAATGTTTTGCCTGGGGCCAACGTCCTGACTTTC. It specifies CASSPGQGNVLPGANVLTF.

The DNA for the CDR3 is TGCGCCAGCAGCTCTGGGACAGAGTCTAGCACAGATACGCAGTATTTT. It translates to CASSSGTESSTDTQYF. The chain uses TRBV5-1 and TRBJ2-3; TRBD1 aligns across 7 bases. CDR1 is SGHRS and CDR2 is YFSETQ in the germline V gene. Trimming at V came to 3 bases and at J to 0 bases, leaving 7 bases not matched to a gene. The CDR3 consists of 16 residues.

The chain links TRBV4-1 to TRBJ2-3, with 11 bases matching TRBD2. Germline values: CDR1 MGHRA, CDR2 YSYEKL. J lost 2 bases, V lost 0 bases, and 4 bases had no gene match. The length of the CDR3 is 17 residues. CDR3 loop: CASSQETSGGSTDTQYF. The CDR3 coding sequence is TGCGCCAGCAGCCAAGAAACTAGCGGGGGTTCCACAGATACGCAGTATTTT.

J is TRBJ2-1 and V is TRBV7-9; TRBD2 might be the D (6 bases). The V end was cut by 1 base, the J end by 12 bases, with 19 bases between. CDR3 size: 15 residues. CDR1 SEHNR and CDR2 FQNEAQ come from the germline V gene (reference sequence). CDR3 DNA: TGTGCCAGCAGCTTAGGATTGGGGGGAGATATACGGCAGTTCTTC. This gives the protein CASSLGLGGDIRQFF. Using reference TRBV7-9 and TRBJ2-1 for the parts outside the CDR3, the full variable domain is DTGVSQNPRHKITKRGQNVTFRCDPISEHNRLYWYRQTLGQGPEFLTYFQNEAQLEKSRLLSDRFSAERPKGSFSTLEIQRTEQGDSAMYLCASSLGLGGDIRQFFGPGTRLTVL.

This chain joins TRBV7-8 and TRBJ1-2, with D hard to call. Trimming left V 3 bases short and J 6 bases short, with 11 bases between. Germline assignment: CDR1 SGHVS and CDR2 FQNEAQ. The CDR3 is made up of 13 amino acids. The CDR3 DNA follows: TGTGCCAGCAGCTTTTCGGGGAGCCATGGCTACACCTTC. It encodes CASSFSGSHGYTF.

The chain is built from TRBV2 and TRBJ2-1; the D is unclear. Germline assignment: CDR1 SNHLY and CDR2 FYNNEI. V was cut by 5 bases and J by 0 bases, with 8 bases left in between. This CDR3 is built from 14 residues. The CDR3 DNA reads TGTGCCAGCAGTTTAACGAGCTCCTACAATGAGCAGTTCTTC. Translated, it gives CASSLTSSYNEQFF.

The rearrangement joins TRBV19 to TRBJ1-2; 8 bases line up with TRBD1. Per the germline V gene, CDR1 is LNHDA and CDR2 is SQIVND (reference sequence). The CDR3 extends over 15 amino acids. The junction had 6 bases not matched to a gene; V was cut back by 3 bases and J by 3 bases. Here the CDR3 DNA reads TGTGCCAGTAGTATGGCGCAGGGGGCCGACTATGGCTACACCTTC. This encodes CASSMAQGADYGYTF.

CDR3 region: CASSLSSGPSTDTQYF. The CDR3 DNA sequence: TGTGCCAGCAGCTTGTCTAGCGGTCCTAGCACAGATACGCAGTATTTT. The chain employs TRBV7-9 and TRBJ2-3; TRBD2 aligns across 7 bases. Germline CDR1 SEHNR, CDR2 FQNEAQ (reference sequence). The CDR3 sequence is 16 residues long. With 3 bases clipped from V and 0 bases from J, the junction kept 6 bases outside the gene matches.

The chain has TRBV6-1 and TRBJ2-3; 8 bases line up with TRBD1. CDR3 size: 14 residues. Germline CDR1 is MNHNS and CDR2 is SASEGT. V gave up 5 bases and J gave up 4 bases; unmatched junction bases: 5. In nucleotides, the CDR3 is TGTGCCAGCAGTCAAGACAGGGGTCCAGATACGCAGTATTTT. Its protein product is CASSQDRGPDTQYF.